Shown below are 7 T cell receptor beta chains from a single sample sequenced in a study of cytotoxic CD8 clonotypes in ibrutinib-treated CLL. The method was immunoSEQ multiplex PCR; TCRdb's version includes in-frame clones alone and lacks a portion of them. The profile shows some 63,000 clones, 90% of them singletons. Specimen: PBMCs, collected after 12 months of ibrutinib treatment. These receptors originate from a human donor with chronic lymphocytic leukemia.

V and J are TRBV5-1 and TRBJ2-2, with unresolved D. V lost 5 bases to trimming and J lost 6 bases, with 8 bases between them. This CDR3 region has 12 residues. CDR1 SGHRS and CDR2 YFSETQ come from the germline V gene. The CDR3 loop is CASSPTPGELFF. CDR3 bases: TGCGCCAGCAGTCCCACCCCCGGGGAGCTGTTTTTT.

The chain couples TRBV5-1 to TRBJ2-6; weak D call: TRBD1 (5 bases). V was pared by 1 base and J by 4 bases, with 12 bases between. The CDR3 is made up of 16 amino acids. Per germline, CDR1 SGHRS and CDR2 YFSETQ. CDR3 amino acids: CASSLRQGTGANVLTF. CDR3 coding DNA: TGCGCCAGCAGCTTGAGGCAGGGAACCGGGGCCAACGTCCTGACTTTC.

The V and J genes are TRBV7-2 and TRBJ2-2; the D is unclear. V shed 1 base and J shed 5 bases, with 11 bases lying between them. The CDR3 is 15 residues long. Germline assignment: CDR1 SGHTA and CDR2 FQGNSA. The CDR3 nucleotides are TGTGCCAGCAGCTTAGTCGAGAGGAAGACCGGGGAGCTGTTTTTT. It yields the protein CASSLVERKTGELFF.

Note on this clone: Sequence at one end of the junction differs from germline and may be a read error. This chain links TRBV6-6 with TRBJ2-7; 7 bases are a match to TRBD2. This CDR3 has 12 amino acids. In germline, CDR1 is MNHNY, CDR2 SVGAGI (reference sequence). The CDR3 nucleotides read TGTGCCAGCAGTTCCTCTCGACTAGCAGAAAACTTC. Its translation is CASSSSRLAENF.

The V and J genes are TRBV5-1 and TRBJ1-6, with a tentative D call TRBD1 (5 bases). CDR1 is SGHRS and CDR2 is YFSETQ in the germline V gene. The CDR3 covers 14 residues. V was pared by 2 bases and J by 4 bases, with 7 bases between. CDR3 nucleotides: TGCGCCAGCAGCTTCGACAGTTATAATTCACCCCTCCACTTT. Protein sequence: CASSFDSYNSPLHF.

The J gene is TRBJ1-3, the V gene TRBV6-6; D is ambiguous. The CDR3 contains 16 residues. CDR1 MNHNY and CDR2 SVGAGI come from the germline V gene (reference sequence). The germline V and J ends were trimmed by 7 bases and 3 bases, with 19 bases remaining between them. CDR3 sequence: CASTKGRPSGGNTIYF. CDR3 DNA sequence: TGTGCCAGCACCAAGGGCAGGCCTAGTGGTGGAAACACCATATATTTT.

The chain has TRBV27 and TRBJ1-1; D gene ambiguous. This CDR3 comprises 15 residues. Trimming removed 3 bases at V and 0 bases at J, with 11 bases between. The germline V gene encodes CDR1 MNHEY and CDR2 SMNVEV (reference sequence). CDR3 DNA: TGTGCCAGCAGTTTTTCCCCAGGCCTGAACACTGAAGCTTTCTTT. Protein product: CASSFSPGLNTEAFF.